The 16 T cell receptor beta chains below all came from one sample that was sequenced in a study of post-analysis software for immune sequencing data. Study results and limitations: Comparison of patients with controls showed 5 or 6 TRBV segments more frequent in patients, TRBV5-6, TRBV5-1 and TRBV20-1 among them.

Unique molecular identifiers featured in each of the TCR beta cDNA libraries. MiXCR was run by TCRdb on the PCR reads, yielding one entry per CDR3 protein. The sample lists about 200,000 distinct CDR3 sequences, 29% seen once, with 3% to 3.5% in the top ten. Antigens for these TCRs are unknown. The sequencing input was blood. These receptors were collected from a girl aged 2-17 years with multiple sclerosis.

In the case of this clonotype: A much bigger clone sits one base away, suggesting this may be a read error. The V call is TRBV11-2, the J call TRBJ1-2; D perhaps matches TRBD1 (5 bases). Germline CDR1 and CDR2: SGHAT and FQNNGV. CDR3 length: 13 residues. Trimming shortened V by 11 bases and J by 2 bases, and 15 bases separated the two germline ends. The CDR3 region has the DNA TGTGCCTGCCGGGGGGAAATCAACTATGGCTACACCTTC. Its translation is CACRGEINYGYTF.

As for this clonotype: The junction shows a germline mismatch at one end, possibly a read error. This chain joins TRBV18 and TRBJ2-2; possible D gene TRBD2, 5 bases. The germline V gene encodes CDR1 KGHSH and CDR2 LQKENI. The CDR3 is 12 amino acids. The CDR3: CASSPTAGERFF. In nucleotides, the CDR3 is TGTGCCAGCTCACCAACGGCCGGGGAGCGGTTTTTT.

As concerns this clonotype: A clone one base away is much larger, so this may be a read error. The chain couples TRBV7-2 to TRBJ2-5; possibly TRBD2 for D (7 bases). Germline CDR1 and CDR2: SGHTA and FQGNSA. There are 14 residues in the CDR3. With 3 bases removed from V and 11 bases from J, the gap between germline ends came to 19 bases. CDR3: CASSLGGHAYKQYF. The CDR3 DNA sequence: TGTGCCAGCAGCTTGGGGGGGCACGCCTACAAGCAGTACTTC. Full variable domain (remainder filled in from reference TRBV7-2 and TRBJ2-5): GAGVSQSPSNKVTEKGKDVELRCDPISGHTALYWYRQSLGQGLEFLIYFQGNSAPDKSGLPSDRFSAERTGGSVSTLTIQRTQQEDSAVYLCASSLGGHAYKQYFGPGTRLLVL.

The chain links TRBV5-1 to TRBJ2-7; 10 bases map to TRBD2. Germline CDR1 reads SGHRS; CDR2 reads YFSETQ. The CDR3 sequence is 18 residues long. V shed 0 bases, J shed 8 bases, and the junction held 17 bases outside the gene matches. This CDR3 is CASSLDSSGGLLGNQQYF. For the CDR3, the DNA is TGCGCCAGCAGCTTGGATTCTAGCGGGGGCCTCCTGGGGAATCAGCAGTACTTC.

In nucleotides, the CDR3 is TGTGCCAGCTCACCGCACCTAGGCAGTGAGGAGACCCAGTACTTC. Its protein product is CASSPHLGSEETQYF. The chain links TRBV18 to TRBJ2-5; the D is unclear. The CDR3 is 15 residues long. Trimming removed 3 bases from V and 5 bases from J, with 16 bases in between. Per germline, CDR1 KGHSH and CDR2 LQKENI.

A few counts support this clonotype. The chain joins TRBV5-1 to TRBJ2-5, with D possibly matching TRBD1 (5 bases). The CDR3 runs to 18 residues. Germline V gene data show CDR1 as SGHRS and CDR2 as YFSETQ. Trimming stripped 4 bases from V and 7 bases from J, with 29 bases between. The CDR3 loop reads CASSPDGRGFVGRVTQYF. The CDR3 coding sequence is TGCGCCAGCAGCCCAGATGGAAGGGGTTTCGTAGGCCGGGTGACCCAGTACTTC.

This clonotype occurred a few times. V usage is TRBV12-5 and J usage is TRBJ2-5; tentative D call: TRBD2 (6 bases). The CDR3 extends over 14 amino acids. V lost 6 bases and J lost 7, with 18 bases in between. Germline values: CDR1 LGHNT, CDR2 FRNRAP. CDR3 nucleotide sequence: TGTGCTAGTGGACACGCTGGACCCGGGGGGACCCAGTACTTC. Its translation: CASGHAGPGGTQYF.

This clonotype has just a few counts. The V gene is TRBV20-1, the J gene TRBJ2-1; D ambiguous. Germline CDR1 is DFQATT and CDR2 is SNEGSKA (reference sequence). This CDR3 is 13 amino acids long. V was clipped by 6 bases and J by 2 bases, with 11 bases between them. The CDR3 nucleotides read TGCAGTGCCCTTCACTCCACCTACAATGAGCAGTTCTTC. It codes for CSALHSTYNEQFF.

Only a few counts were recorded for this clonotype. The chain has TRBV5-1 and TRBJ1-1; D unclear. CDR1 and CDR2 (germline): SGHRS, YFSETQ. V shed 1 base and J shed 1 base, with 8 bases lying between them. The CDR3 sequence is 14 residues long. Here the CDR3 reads CASSLQTPNTEAFF. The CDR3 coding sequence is TGCGCCAGCAGCTTGCAGACCCCGAACACTGAAGCTTTCTTT. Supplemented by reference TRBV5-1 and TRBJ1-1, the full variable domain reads KAGVTQTPRYLIKTRGQQVTLSCSPISGHRSVSWYQQTPGQGLQFLFEYFSETQRNKGNFPGRFSGRQFSNSRSEMNVSTLELGDSALYLCASSLQTPNTEAFFGQGTRLTVV.

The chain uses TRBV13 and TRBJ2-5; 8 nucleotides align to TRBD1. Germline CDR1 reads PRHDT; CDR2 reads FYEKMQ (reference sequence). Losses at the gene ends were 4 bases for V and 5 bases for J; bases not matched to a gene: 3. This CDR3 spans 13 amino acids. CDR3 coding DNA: TGTGCCAGCAGCTCCAGGGGGCTGGAGACCCAGTACTTC. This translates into CASSSRGLETQYF.

In nucleotides, the CDR3 is TGTGCCAGTAGTACCGGGGTGAAGGGGGCATGGCAGCCCCAGCATTTT. Translating it yields CASSTGVKGAWQPQHF. The chain carries TRBV19 and TRBJ1-5, with 7 bases lining up with TRBD1. From germline, CDR1 is LNHDA and CDR2 SQIVND (reference sequence). The CDR3 is 16 residues long. V lost 4 bases, J lost 7 bases, and 13 bases stayed unmatched.

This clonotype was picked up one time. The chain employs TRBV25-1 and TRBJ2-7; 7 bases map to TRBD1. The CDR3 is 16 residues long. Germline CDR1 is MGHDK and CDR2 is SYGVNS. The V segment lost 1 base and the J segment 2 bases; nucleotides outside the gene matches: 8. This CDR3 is CASSEFSGQEAYEQYF. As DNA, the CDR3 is TGTGCCAGCAGTGAATTTAGTGGACAGGAGGCCTACGAGCAGTACTTC.

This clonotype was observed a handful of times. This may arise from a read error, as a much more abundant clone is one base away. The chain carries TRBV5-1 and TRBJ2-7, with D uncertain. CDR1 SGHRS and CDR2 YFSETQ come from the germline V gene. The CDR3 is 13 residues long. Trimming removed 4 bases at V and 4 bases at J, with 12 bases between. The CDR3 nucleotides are TGCGCCAGCAGCCCCGGATACCTATACGAGCAGTACTTC. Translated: CASSPGYLYEQYF.

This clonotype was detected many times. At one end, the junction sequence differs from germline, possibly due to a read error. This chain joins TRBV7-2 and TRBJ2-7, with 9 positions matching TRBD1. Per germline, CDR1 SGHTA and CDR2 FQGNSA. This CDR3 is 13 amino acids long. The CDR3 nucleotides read TGCGCCAGCAGCCGGGACAGGGCCTACGAGCAGTACTTC. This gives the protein CASSRDRAYEQYF.

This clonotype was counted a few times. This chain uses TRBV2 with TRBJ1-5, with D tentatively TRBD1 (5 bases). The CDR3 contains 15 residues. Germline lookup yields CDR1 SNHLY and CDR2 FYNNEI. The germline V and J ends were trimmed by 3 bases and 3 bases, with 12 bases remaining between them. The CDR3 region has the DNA TGTGCCAGCAGTGATGGGGGATCGGACAATCAGCCCCAGCATTTT. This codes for CASSDGGSDNQPQHF.

The CDR3 DNA is TGCAGCGTTGCGGTAGCGGGAGCCCCGGGCACCGGGGAGCTGTTTTTT. This sequence encodes CSVAVAGAPGTGELFF. The V gene is TRBV29-1, the J gene TRBJ2-2, with 9 bases fitting TRBD2. This CDR3 comprises 16 residues. The J segment lost 4 bases and the V segment lost 4 bases, leaving 10 bases of the junction unmatched. Germline CDR1 reads SQVTM; CDR2 reads ANQGSEA.